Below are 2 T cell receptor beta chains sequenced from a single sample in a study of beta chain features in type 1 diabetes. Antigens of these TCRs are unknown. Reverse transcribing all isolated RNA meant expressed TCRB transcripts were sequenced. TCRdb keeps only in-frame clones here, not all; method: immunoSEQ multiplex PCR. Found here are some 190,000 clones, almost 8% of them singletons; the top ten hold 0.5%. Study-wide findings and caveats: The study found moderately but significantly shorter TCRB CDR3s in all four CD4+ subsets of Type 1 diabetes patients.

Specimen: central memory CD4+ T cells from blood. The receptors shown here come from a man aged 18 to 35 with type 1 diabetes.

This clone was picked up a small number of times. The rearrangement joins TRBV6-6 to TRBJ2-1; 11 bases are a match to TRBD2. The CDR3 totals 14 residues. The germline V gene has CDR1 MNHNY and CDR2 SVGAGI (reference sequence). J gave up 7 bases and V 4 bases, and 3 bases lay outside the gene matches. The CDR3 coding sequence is TGTGCCAGCAGTTGGGCTAGCGGGGGGAATGAGCAGTTCTTC. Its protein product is CASSWASGGNEQFF.

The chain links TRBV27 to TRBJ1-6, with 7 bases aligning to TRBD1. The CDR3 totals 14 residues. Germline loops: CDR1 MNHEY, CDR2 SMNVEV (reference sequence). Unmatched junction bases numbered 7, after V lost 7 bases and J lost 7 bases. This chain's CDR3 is CASTRTGLNSPLHF. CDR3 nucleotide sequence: TGTGCCAGCACCCGGACAGGATTAAATTCACCCCTCCACTTT.